This is a list of T cell receptor beta chains from one sample in a study of shared clonotypes between healthy human individuals. Assay used: immunoSEQ multiplex PCR; TCRdb lists only in-frame clones, some missing. The sample carries about 1.5 million clones, 95% to 99% recorded once. Material: naive CD4+ T cells sorted from blood. Receptors originate from a man between 25 and 39 years old in good health. The CDR3 runs from the conserved cysteine through the conserved F or W. D genes are given only for firm matches. Clone size, where shown, is once, few, many, or a class for clones that have expanded.

>-|TRBV29-1|TRBJ2-5|-
CSVGIETQYF
TGCAGCGTGGGTATTGAGACCCAGTACTTC
>-|TRBV18|TRBJ1-3|once
CASSPRRQGISGNTIYF
TGTGCCAGCTCACCACGTAGGCAGGGGATCTCTGGAAACACCATATATTTT
>TRBD1|TRBV7-3|TRBJ2-7|-
CASSLGQGVEQYF
TGTGCCAGCAGCCTAGGACAGGGTGTCGAGCAGTACTTC
>TRBD1|TRBV11-3|TRBJ2-7|-
CASSLDGTGGSEQYF
TGTGCCAGCAGCTTAGATGGGACAGGGGGGTCTGAGCAGTACTTC
>-|TRBV28|TRBJ2-1|once
CASSLQGTNEQFF
TGTGCCAGCAGTTTACAGGGAACGAATGAGCAGTTCTTC
>-|TRBV10-3|TRBJ1-2|-
CASGQAYSGYTF
TGTGCCTCCGGACAAGCCTACAGCGGCTACACCTTC
>-|TRBV2|TRBJ2-7|once
CASRGVREGHF
TGTGCCAGCAGGGGGGTACGGGAAGGGCACTTC
>TRBD1|TRBV14|TRBJ2-3|-
CASSLRTGGIDTQYF
TGTGCCAGCAGCCTTCGGACAGGGGGTATAGATACGCAGTATTTT
>-|TRBV18|TRBJ1-5|-
CASSTPGAPQHF
TGTGCCAGCTCAACCCCAGGGGCGCCCCAGCATTTT
>TRBD1|TRBV19|TRBJ2-3|-
CASIGTGDPSTDTQYF
TGTGCCAGTATCGGGACAGGGGATCCTAGCACAGATACGCAGTATTTT
>-|TRBV29-1|TRBJ2-5|-
CSVVRYRQVQETQYF
TGCAGCGTTGTCCGATATCGTCAGGTACAAGAGACCCAGTACTTC
>-|TRBV7-6|TRBJ1-4|-
CASSLRGWTNEKLFF
TGTGCCAGCAGCTTGAGAGGGTGGACTAATGAAAAACTGTTTTTT
>-|TRBV27|TRBJ2-2|-
CASSPGSWGTGELFF
TGTGCCAGCAGCCCAGGGAGCTGGGGCACCGGGGAGCTGTTTTTT
>TRBD1|TRBV5-5|TRBJ1-4|-
CASSREVTGTGDEKLFF
TGTGCCAGCAGTCGCGAGGTCACCGGGACAGGGGATGAAAAACTGTTTTTT
>-|TRBV6-6|TRBJ2-2|-
CASSSRGPNTGELFF
TGTGCCAGCAGTTCCCGAGGGCCCAACACCGGGGAGCTGTTTTTT
>-|TRBV7-2|TRBJ2-7|-
CASSRNRDYEQYF
TGTGCCAGCAGCCGTAACAGGGATTACGAGCAGTACTTC
>-|TRBV6-1|TRBJ2-2|-
CASRRDPLGTGELFF
TGTGCCAGCAGACGGGACCCCTTAGGCACCGGGGAGCTGTTTTTT
>TRBD2|TRBV18|TRBJ2-1|-
CASSPASGSVFHEQFF
TGTGCCAGCTCACCGGCTAGCGGGAGTGTGTTTCATGAGCAGTTCTTC
>-|TRBV2|TRBJ2-3|-
CASSENTDTQYF
TGTGCCAGCAGTGAAAACACAGATACGCAGTATTTT
>-|TRBV29-1|TRBJ2-5|-
CSVRPGETQYF
TGCAGCGTTCGGCCGGGAGAGACCCAGTACTTC
>TRBD1|TRBV28|TRBJ2-7|-
CASSSLDRVHEQYF
TGTGCCAGCAGTAGCCTGGACAGGGTCCACGAGCAGTACTTC
>TRBD2|TRBV2|TRBJ2-7|-
CASSKTSGSSYEQYF
TGTGCCAGCAGTAAGACTAGCGGGAGTTCCTACGAGCAGTACTTC
>-|TRBV30|TRBJ1-1|once
CAWTTANTEAFF
TGTGCCTGGACAACAGCAAACACTGAAGCTTTCTTT
>-|TRBV12-5|TRBJ2-3|-
CASGPDHTDTQYF
TGTGCTAGTGGCCCGGACCATACAGATACGCAGTATTTT
>-|TRBV7-9|TRBJ2-1|-
CASAPPGYNEQFF
TGTGCCAGCGCCCCCCCCGGCTACAATGAGCAGTTCTTC
>-|TRBV6-5|TRBJ2-5|once
CASSYNPANGVNYF
TGTGCCAGCAGTTACAATCCAGCCAACGGTGTGAACTACTTC
>-|TRBV2|TRBJ2-7|-
CASRQGPYEQYF
TGTGCCAGCAGACAGGGACCCTACGAGCAGTACTTC
>-|TRBV18|TRBJ2-5|once
CASSPAVVETQYF
TGTGCCAGCTCACCAGCGGTTGTGGAGACCCAGTACTTC
>-|TRBV28|TRBJ2-3|-
CASSLRTDTQYF
TGTGCCAGCAGTCTCAGGACAGATACGCAGTATTTT
>-|TRBV9|TRBJ2-7|-
CASSVGDKAYEQYF
TGTGCCAGCAGCGTAGGGGACAAAGCCTACGAGCAGTACTTC
>-|TRBV18|TRBJ1-2|-
CASSSKGSFMYGYTF
TGTGCCAGCTCTTCGAAGGGCAGTTTTATGTATGGCTACACCTTC
>TRBD1|TRBV13|TRBJ2-3|-
CASSSTGGTDTQYF
TGTGCCAGCAGCTCCACAGGGGGCACAGATACGCAGTATTTT
>-|TRBV18|TRBJ2-5|once
CASSPKIVRRTEETQYF
TGTGCCAGCTCACCTAAGATCGTGCGACGGACCGAAGAGACCCAGTACTTC
>-|TRBV20-1|TRBJ1-5|-
CSARSGEPQHF
TGCAGTGCTAGGTCGGGAGAGCCCCAGCATTTT
>-|TRBV4-1|TRBJ1-5|-
CASSQGGTATPQHF
TGCGCCAGCAGCCAAGGCGGGACCGCGACTCCCCAGCATTTT
>-|TRBV29-1|TRBJ1-2|-
CSASRGGVNYGYTF
TGCAGCGCCTCCCGAGGGGGGGTGAACTATGGCTACACCTTC
>-|TRBV18|TRBJ1-4|once
CASSRKADAPTNEKLFF
TGTGCCAGCTCACGAAAAGCGGACGCCCCAACTAATGAAAAACTGTTTTTT